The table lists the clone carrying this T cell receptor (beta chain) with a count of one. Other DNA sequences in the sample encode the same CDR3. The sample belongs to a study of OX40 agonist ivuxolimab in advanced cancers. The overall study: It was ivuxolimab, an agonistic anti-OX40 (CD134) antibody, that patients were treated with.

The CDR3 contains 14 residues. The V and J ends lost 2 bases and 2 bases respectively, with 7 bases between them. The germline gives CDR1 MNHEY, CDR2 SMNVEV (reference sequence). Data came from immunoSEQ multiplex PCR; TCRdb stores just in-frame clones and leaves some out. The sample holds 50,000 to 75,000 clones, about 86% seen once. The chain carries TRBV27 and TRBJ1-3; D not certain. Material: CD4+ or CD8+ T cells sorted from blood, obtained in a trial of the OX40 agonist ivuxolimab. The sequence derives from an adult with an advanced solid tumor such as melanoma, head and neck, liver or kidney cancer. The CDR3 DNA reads TGTGCCAGCAGTTTACGTGGCGCTGGAAACACCATATATTTT. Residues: CASSLRGAGNTIYF.